This T cell receptor (beta chain) was captured in a study of cytomegalovirus exposure and HLA in healthy donors. Whole-study results and caveats: Three CMV-associated chains were confirmed in vitro to be specific for CMV antigens.

About this clone: Its cognate antigen is unknown.

Using immunoSEQ multiplex PCR, the repertoire was profiled, and TCRdb retains in-frame clones only, with some absent. The sample lists around 230,000 clones; 75% to 90% were seen once. The CDR3 is 14 residues long. V dropped 7 bases and J dropped 6; count of bases not matched to a gene: 9. CDR1 and CDR2 from the germline V gene are MDHEN and SYDVKM. Sequenced: PBMCs. The clonotype comes from a woman in her thirties in good health and CMV-seropositive. J is TRBJ1-1 and V is TRBV28; 9 nucleotides match TRBD1. The CDR3, as DNA: TGTGCCAGCATTCTCGGGACAGGGACGGCTGAAGCTTTCTTT. This codes for CASILGTGTAEAFF.